A selection of T cell receptor beta chains follows, all from one sample in a study of T cell responses to AZD1222 COVID-19 vaccine. Sequencing used immunoSEQ multiplex PCR; TCRdb keeps in-frame clones, though not all of them. The table records under 200,000 clones, approximately 90% of them present only once. Source: peripheral blood, taken 28 days after the second AZD1222 dose. The receptors originated from an adult who received the AZD1222 COVID-19 vaccine. The CDR3 runs from the conserved cysteine through the conserved F or W. The D gene is left open where the match is weak. Expanded clones get a size class; other rows say once, few or many, or leave the size out.

clone_size	d_call	v_call	j_call	cdr3_aa
-	TRBD2	TRBV5-1	TRBJ2-3	CASSWLGAGGRTDTQYF
-	-	TRBV7-9	TRBJ1-2	CASSPPLRTANYGYTF
-	-	TRBV7-2	TRBJ1-1	CASSLVQGMNTEAFF
-	-	TRBV19	TRBJ1-1	CASSAGGKDLMNTEAFF
-	-	TRBV7-2	TRBJ1-5	CASSPGTPMNQPQHF
-	-	TRBV30	TRBJ1-1	CAWSVRVGAFF
-	TRBD1	TRBV4-3	TRBJ2-7	CASSPARGPYEQYF
-	-	TRBV21-1	TRBJ1-5	CASSKEGGQYSNQPQHF
few	-	TRBV18	TRBJ1-1	CASSRSQGNEAFF
-	-	TRBV7-8	TRBJ1-4	CASSFSVPRVSTNEKLFF
-	-	TRBV28	TRBJ1-2	CASSPGAGSSYGYTF
-	TRBD1	TRBV18	TRBJ2-3	CASSPPNRGRTDTQYF
-	-	TRBV6-5	TRBJ2-5	CASSPWGQETQYF
-	-	TRBV5-1	TRBJ2-2	CASSPQVRTGELFF
-	TRBD1	TRBV2	TRBJ2-7	CASSGTGGSEQYF
-	TRBD1	TRBV7-2	TRBJ2-3	CASSFRDRGWGTDTQYF
-	TRBD2	TRBV5-1	TRBJ2-7	CASSLVLAGTYEQYF
-	TRBD1	TRBV5-5	TRBJ2-5	CASSLGTGGETQYF
-	-	TRBV25-1	TRBJ1-4	CASSDWNEKLFF
-	-	TRBV7-2	TRBJ2-7	CASSLSGSSYEQYF
-	-	TRBV20-1	TRBJ2-5	CSAKDPPTQYF
-	-	TRBV5-5	TRBJ1-5	CASSSSSNQPQHF
-	-	TRBV5-1	TRBJ1-1	CASSLGDSSSEAFF
-	-	TRBV19	TRBJ2-7	CASSIESGPSYEQYF
-	-	TRBV7-6	TRBJ1-4	CASSPSGERVTNEKLFF
-	-	TRBV27	TRBJ2-3	CASSLRSGASTDTQYF
-	TRBD1	TRBV6-5	TRBJ1-3	CASSYRPGQGRDTIYF
-	-	TRBV19	TRBJ1-1	CASSRPGTDTEAFF
once	TRBD2	TRBV5-1	TRBJ2-7	CASSSRVAGGPYEQYF
-	-	TRBV28	TRBJ2-3	CASSLITDTQYF
once	-	TRBV20-1	TRBJ1-2	CSASLGVLDGYTF
-	-	TRBV28	TRBJ1-5	CASRPGGFNQPQHF
-	TRBD1	TRBV28	TRBJ1-4	CASSGTVNEKLFF
-	TRBD1	TRBV19	TRBJ2-2	CASSREQGAVTGELFF
-	-	TRBV5-4	TRBJ1-2	CASSRQTGRDTGYTF
-	-	TRBV7-9	TRBJ2-1	CASSFSYNEQFF
-	-	TRBV7-2	TRBJ1-1	CASSLVGVNTEAFF
-	-	TRBV7-2	TRBJ1-6	CASSWFQGNNSPLHF
-	TRBD1	TRBV18	TRBJ2-2	CASSPPWGQGAVGELFF
-	-	TRBV20-1	TRBJ2-1	CSATRVNEQFF
-	-	TRBV27	TRBJ2-7	CASSFYPYLEQYF
once	TRBD2	TRBV18	TRBJ2-7	CASSPRTSGTASYEQYF
once	TRBD1	TRBV2	TRBJ1-5	CASSGGTDRDQPQHF
-	-	TRBV4-3	TRBJ2-1	CASSQEATDSIYNEQFF
-	TRBD2	TRBV4-3	TRBJ2-2	CASSQEAPSGANTGELFF
-	TRBD2	TRBV28	TRBJ2-1	CASTSGSSYNEQFF
-	TRBD2	TRBV3-1/TRBV3-2	TRBJ2-5	CASSFAGGGRETQYF
-	-	TRBV7-9	TRBJ1-4	CASSRDSAANEKLFF
-	-	TRBV15	TRBJ2-1	CATSPGSYNEQFF
-	TRBD2	TRBV9	TRBJ2-7	CASSVVAGGPNEQYF
-	-	TRBV10-3	TRBJ2-1	CAISTDQGDEQFF
-	-	TRBV6-5	TRBJ1-2	CASSYSGAKGYTF
-	-	TRBV7-9	TRBJ1-2	CASSLGEGGYGYTF